Below are 21 T cell receptor beta chains sequenced from a single sample in a study of CD4 T cells in relation to SARS-CoV-2 and coronaviruses. These TCRs' antigens remain unknown. Generated by immunoSEQ multiplex PCR, the TCRdb table keeps only in-frame clones and is missing some. The sample contains some 27,000 clones, about 70% of which appear only once. The unexposed donors gave CD4+ T cells in about 2011-2019, prior to COVID-19. Isolation of CD4+ T cells took place after about eleven days in culture. Material for sequencing was CD4+ T cells from PBMCs, cultured in vitro. These TCRs come from a human donor in good health.

This chain connects TRBV27 to TRBJ2-5, with a weak D call TRBD2 (5 bases). V dropped 3 bases and J dropped 5 bases, with 13 bases sitting between them. The CDR3 extends over 14 amino acids. Germline assignment: CDR1 MNHEY and CDR2 SMNVEV (reference sequence). The CDR3: CASSFEGRAETQYF. The CDR3 DNA reads TGTGCCAGCAGTTTTGAGGGAAGGGCCGAGACCCAGTACTTC.

This chain uses TRBV7-2 with TRBJ2-1; D not resolved. This CDR3 contains 11 residues. Trimming pared 3 bases from V and 5 bases from J, leaving 2 bases between. The germline CDR1 and CDR2 sequences are SGHTA and FQGNSA. CDR3 amino acids: CASSFHNEQFF. CDR3 coding DNA: TGTGCCAGCAGCTTCCACAATGAGCAGTTCTTC.

This clone turned up a few times. V and J are TRBV2 and TRBJ1-6; possible D gene TRBD1, 5 bases. V was cut by 7 bases and J by 7 bases, with 17 bases left in between. The V gene's germline CDR1 is SNHLY and CDR2 FYNNEI. The CDR3 length is 15 residues. The CDR3 protein is CASILDSFLNSPLHF. The CDR3 DNA reads as TGTGCCAGCATTTTAGACAGCTTTCTCAATTCACCCCTCCACTTT.

V and J are TRBV7-2 and TRBJ2-3; 7 bases are a match to TRBD1. Germline loops: CDR1 SGHTA, CDR2 FQGNSA. The CDR3 covers 15 residues. V trimming: 4 bases; J trimming: 0 bases; junction bases outside the gene matches: 4. CDR3 region: CASSSTGTSTDTQYF. The CDR3 DNA follows: TGTGCCAGCAGCTCGACAGGGACAAGCACAGATACGCAGTATTTT.

The chain links TRBV4-1 to TRBJ2-4; tentative D call: TRBD1 (6 bases). V gave up 0 bases and J gave up 0 bases, with 15 bases separating them. Germline CDR1 is MGHRA and CDR2 is YSYEKL. The CDR3 spans 18 residues. CDR3 DNA sequence: TGCGCCAGCAGCCAAGATTCGACAGGCATACTAGCCAAAAACATTCAGTACTTC. This codes for CASSQDSTGILAKNIQYF.

The gene calls are TRBV24-1 and TRBJ2-5; 12 nucleotides line up with TRBD1. V gave up 3 bases and J gave up 3 bases; unmatched junction bases: 4. The length of the CDR3 is 16 residues. Germline V gene data show CDR1 as KGHDR and CDR2 as SFDVKD. The CDR3 reads CATSDPGTGGEETQYF. The CDR3 DNA sequence: TGTGCCACCAGTGATCCGGGGACAGGGGGCGAAGAGACCCAGTACTTC.

This clone occurred a few times. The chain employs TRBV3-1 (or the pseudogene TRBV3-2) and TRBJ1-3; D unclear. The CDR3 spans 14 residues. The V end lost 1 base, the J end lost 2 bases, and 6 bases lay between the germline ends. Germline CDR1 LGHDT, CDR2 YNNKEL (reference sequence). DNA of the CDR3: TGTGCCAGCAGCCAAGGGGAGGCTGGAAACACCATATATTTT. This codes for CASSQGEAGNTIYF.

This clone has only one observation. The chain uses TRBV6-5 and TRBJ2-7; no reliable D call. Trimming pared 5 bases from V and 1 base from J, leaving 9 bases between. The germline V gene has CDR1 MNHEY and CDR2 SVGAGI. This CDR3 spans 13 amino acids. CDR3 loop: CASSNPTSYEQYF. As DNA, the CDR3 is TGTGCCAGCAGTAACCCAACGTCCTACGAGCAGTACTTC.

The chain employs TRBV5-1 and TRBJ2-2; D gene uncertain. Per germline, CDR1 SGHRS and CDR2 YFSETQ. Trimming left V 4 bases short and J 6 bases short, with 4 bases between. This CDR3 spans 11 amino acids. The CDR3 nucleotides read TGCGCCAGCAGCCCCCCCGGGGAGCTGTTTTTT. Its translation: CASSPPGELFF.

This clone appeared once. The CDR3 region is CASSQVGLSNQPQHF. The CDR3 DNA reads TGCGCCAGCAGCCAAGTCGGTCTTAGCAATCAGCCCCAGCATTTT. The chain is built from TRBV4-1 and TRBJ1-5; no definite D call. Trimming shortened V by 1 base and J by 0 bases, and 7 bases separated the two germline ends. The CDR3 is made up of 15 amino acids. Germline lookup yields CDR1 MGHRA and CDR2 YSYEKL.

This chain uses TRBV6-5 with TRBJ1-1; 7 positions match TRBD1. There are 16 residues in the CDR3. V trimming: 4 bases; J trimming: 3 bases; junction bases outside the gene matches: 11. The germline CDR1 and CDR2 sequences are MNHEY and SVGAGI. The CDR3 sequence: CASSSYPGGEDTEAFF. As DNA, the CDR3 is TGTGCCAGCAGTTCTTATCCAGGGGGTGAGGACACTGAAGCTTTCTTT.

The chain is built from TRBV7-2 and TRBJ2-2; possible D gene TRBD1, 6 bases. CDR1 SGHTA and CDR2 FQGNSA come from the germline V gene. This CDR3 region has 16 residues. V was trimmed by 5 bases and J by 1 base, leaving 14 bases between them. As DNA, the CDR3 is TGTGCCAGCAGCCGGGTTGGGGGCCAGAACACCGGGGAGCTGTTTTTT. It specifies CASSRVGGQNTGELFF.

The V gene is TRBV6-4, the J gene TRBJ2-6, with 11 bases lining up with TRBD1. This CDR3 is 17 amino acids long. With 3 bases clipped from V and 2 bases from J, the junction kept 3 bases outside the gene matches. The germline V gene has CDR1 MRHNA and CDR2 SNTAGT. Written as DNA, the CDR3 is TGTGCCAGCAGTGAGGACAGGGGGCACACTGGGGCCAACGTCCTGACTTTC. This codes for CASSEDRGHTGANVLTF.

The chain joins TRBV19 to TRBJ1-1; TRBD1 agrees at 7 bases. Trimming removed 7 bases from V and 6 bases from J; junction bases left unmatched: 14. Germline CDR1 reads LNHDA; CDR2 reads SQIVND (reference sequence). CDR3 size: 15 residues. CDR3 DNA: TGTGCCAGTATCCCAGGGGCAGGGGGTAGACCTGAAGCTTTCTTT. Amino acid sequence: CASIPGAGGRPEAFF.

The V and J genes are TRBV6-5 and TRBJ2-5; 8 bases match TRBD1. The CDR3 length is 15 residues. Trimming cost V 6 bases and J 1 base; bases outside gene matches: 7. Germline V gives CDR1 MNHEY, CDR2 SVGAGI. This CDR3 is CASREGQDRQETQYF. CDR3 bases: TGTGCCAGCAGGGAGGGACAGGACCGCCAAGAGACCCAGTACTTC.

The chain uses TRBV7-8 and TRBJ1-3; no clear D gene. CDR3 length equals 14 residues. Trimming removed 10 bases from V and 0 bases from J, with 13 bases in between. Germline V gives CDR1 SGHVS, CDR2 FQNEAQ. CDR3 amino acids: CATGRSTSGNTIYF. The CDR3 region has the DNA TGTGCCACCGGACGTTCCACCTCTGGAAACACCATATATTTT.

The chain employs TRBV19 and TRBJ1-1; D is perhaps TRBD1 (5 bases). CDR1 and CDR2 from the germline V gene are LNHDA and SQIVND (reference sequence). The V and J ends lost 6 bases and 1 base respectively, with 12 bases between them. This CDR3 spans 14 amino acids. The CDR3 here is CASSNRRTNTEAFF. The CDR3 nucleotides read TGTGCCAGTAGCAACAGGAGAACGAACACTGAAGCTTTCTTT.

This clone was seen a few times. This sequence joins TRBV11-2 and TRBJ2-7; possibly TRBD1 for D (5 bases). Germline V CDR1 and CDR2: SGHAT, FQNNGV. Trimming pared 4 bases from V and 4 bases from J, leaving 14 bases between. The CDR3 length is 14 residues. The CDR3 loop reads CASSSTLGVYEQYF. The CDR3 DNA sequence: TGTGCCAGCAGCTCCACGCTAGGGGTGTACGAGCAGTACTTC.

This chain uses TRBV12-3 or TRBV12-4 with TRBJ2-1; D remains unclear. This CDR3 comprises 12 residues. The V and J ends lost 5 bases and 8 bases respectively, with 10 bases between them. CDR3 DNA: TGTGCCAGCAGTCAGAGGTGGGATGAGCAGTTCTTC. This gives the protein CASSQRWDEQFF.

The chain combines TRBV7-2 with TRBJ2-7, with 7 bases that match TRBD1. Germline V gene data show CDR1 as SGHTA and CDR2 as FQGNSA. The CDR3 is 12 amino acids. V shed 1 base and J 6 bases; nucleotides not matched to a gene: 0. CDR3 nucleotides: TGTGCCAGCAGCTTAGGGACAGGCGAGCAGTACTTC. Protein: CASSLGTGEQYF.

The J gene is TRBJ2-1, the V gene TRBV24-1; 11 positions match TRBD2. CDR3 length: 16 amino acids. Germline values: CDR1 KGHDR, CDR2 SFDVKD. Trimming cost V 2 bases and J 5 bases; bases outside gene matches: 4. CDR3 in amino acids: CATSDSGTSGNNEQFF. Here the CDR3 DNA reads TGTGCCACCAGTGATTCCGGGACTAGCGGAAACAATGAGCAGTTCTTC.